This T cell receptor beta chain is from a study of cytomegalovirus exposure and HLA in healthy donors. It was with 60 Vbeta and 13 Jbeta primers that the PCR ran. Assay: immunoSEQ multiplex PCR; the TCRdb copy retains only in-frame clones and omits some. Altogether some 140,000 clones are present, roughly 83% being singletons, with the ten largest covering less than 10%. Germline CDR1 is LGHNT and CDR2 is FRNRAP. CDR3 length: 14 residues. V lost 5 bases and J 3 bases, leaving 14 bases between the germline ends. Sequencing was performed on PBMCs. This receptor was taken from a man aged 30 to 45 in good health and CMV-seropositive. The rearrangement joins TRBV12-5 to TRBJ2-7; no definite D call. The CDR3 DNA is TGTGCTAGTGGTCCAGACACATCCAGCTACGAGCAGTACTTC. Its translation: CASGPDTSSYEQYF.